This T cell receptor (beta chain) appears in the sequencing data of a study of blood T cell repertoires in COVID-19. V gave up 4 bases and J gave up 9 bases; unmatched junction bases: 8. CDR3 length: 13 residues. CDR1 and CDR2 (germline): SGDLS, YYNGEE. Per the original methods: Amplified reference gene primers provided the basis for estimating nucleated cell counts. TCRdb's table, derived via immunoSEQ multiplex PCR, lists solely in-frame clones and lacks some. V, J and clone size reflect that table, while D and trimming were determined from the DNA. The table lists approximately 64,000 clones, roughly 84% of them singletons, with approximately 3.5% in the top ten.

What was sequenced was peripheral blood. J is TRBJ2-5 and V is TRBV9; 8 positions agree with TRBD1. The sequence was obtained from a man aged 70-80 years with acute or convalescent COVID-19. In nucleotides, the CDR3 is TGTGCCAGCAGCCCTTCGGCAGGGGGCCCCCAGTACTTC. Translation gives CASSPSAGGPQYF.